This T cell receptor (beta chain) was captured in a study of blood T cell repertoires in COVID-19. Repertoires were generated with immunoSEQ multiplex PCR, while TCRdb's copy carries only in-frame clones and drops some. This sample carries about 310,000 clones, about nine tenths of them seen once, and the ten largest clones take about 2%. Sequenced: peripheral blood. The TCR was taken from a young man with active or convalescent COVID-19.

CDR3 DNA sequence: TGTGCCAGCTCACCACTAGAAGAGGTTAACTATGGCTACACCTTC. Translated: CASSPLEEVNYGYTF. The J gene is TRBJ1-2, the V gene TRBV18; D gene uncertain. The germline V gene encodes CDR1 KGHSH and CDR2 LQKENI. The CDR3 totals 15 residues. Trimming stripped 1 base from V and 1 base from J, with 10 bases between. Full variable domain (remainder filled in from reference TRBV18 and TRBJ1-2): NAGVMQNPRHLVRRRGQEARLRCSPMKGHSHVYWYRQLPEEGLKFMVYLQKENIIDESGMPKERFSAEFPKEGPSILRIQQVVRGDSAAYFCASSPLEEVNYGYTFGSGTRLTVV.